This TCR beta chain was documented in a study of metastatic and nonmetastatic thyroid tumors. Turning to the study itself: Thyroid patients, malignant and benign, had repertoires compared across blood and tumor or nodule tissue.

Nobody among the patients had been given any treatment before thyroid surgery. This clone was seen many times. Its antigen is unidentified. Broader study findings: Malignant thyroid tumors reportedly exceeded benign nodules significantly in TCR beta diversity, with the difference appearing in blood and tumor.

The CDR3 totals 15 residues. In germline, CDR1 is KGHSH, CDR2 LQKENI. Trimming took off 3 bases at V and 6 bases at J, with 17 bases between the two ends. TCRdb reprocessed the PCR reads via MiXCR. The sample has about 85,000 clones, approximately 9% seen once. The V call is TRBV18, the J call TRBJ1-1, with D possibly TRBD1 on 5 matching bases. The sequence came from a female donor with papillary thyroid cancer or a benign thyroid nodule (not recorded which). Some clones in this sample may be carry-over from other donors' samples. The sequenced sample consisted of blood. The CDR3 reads CASSPTIDRRAEAFF. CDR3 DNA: TGTGCCAGCTCACCGACAATAGACAGACGGGCTGAAGCTTTCTTT.